This TCR beta chain comes out of a study of T cell changes during pregnancy in multiple sclerosis. Trimming left V 4 bases short and J 1 base short, with 13 bases between. This CDR3 region has 16 residues. Germline V gene data show CDR1 as SGHNT and CDR2 as YENEEA. Sequencing was performed with immunoSEQ multiplex PCR; in TCRdb, only in-frame clones are kept and a portion is missing. This sample has around 40,000 clones, with 90% to 95% found just once. The chain employs TRBV11-3 and TRBJ2-2; D might be TRBD1 (5 bases). This receptor was identified in a female donor with multiple sclerosis, enrolled in a pregnancy study. The material was CD8+ T cells from peripheral blood mononuclear cells, obtained in the second trimester of pregnancy. CDR3 loop: CASSSRWGGNTGELFF. The CDR3 region has the DNA TGTGCCAGCAGCTCCCGGTGGGGCGGGAACACCGGGGAGCTGTTTTTT.